Following are 12 T cell receptor beta chains from one sample sequenced in a study of blood T cells in healthy people across ages. Alongside a J-beta primer mix, a sample-barcoded 5' primer served in a second PCR lasting roughly 6 to 11 cycles. Via MiXCR, TCRdb re-called the 5' RACE reads, giving one row per CDR3 protein. The sample records roughly 720,000 distinct CDR3 sequences, about 55% being singletons. Specimen: blood. These receptors were collected from an elderly man in good health.

CDR3 region: CASSQEHRSMYF. As DNA, the CDR3 is TGTGCCAGCAGCCAAGAACATAGGAGTATGTACTTC. V and J are TRBV14 and TRBJ2-5; D gene uncertain. This CDR3 comprises 12 residues. The germline V gene has CDR1 SGHDN and CDR2 FVKESK. Trimming left V 0 bases short and J 13 bases short, with 12 bases between. The full variable domain, in which reference TRBV14 and TRBJ2-5 provide the parts outside the CDR3, is EAGVTQFPSHSVIEKGQTVTLRCDPISGHDNLYWYRRVMGKEIKFLLHFVKESKQDESGMPNNRFLAERTGGTYSTLKVQPAELEDSGVYFCASSQEHRSMYFGPGTRLLVL.

This clonotype was counted between two and nine times. Here the CDR3 DNA reads TGCGCCAGCAGCCCAAGGACTAGCGGGAAAAGTAACGAGCAGTACTTC. Translation: CASSPRTSGKSNEQYF. The chain carries TRBV5-1 and TRBJ2-7, with 12 bases fitting TRBD2. The junction had 10 bases not matched to a gene; V was cut back by 4 bases and J by 5 bases. This CDR3 has 16 residues. Germline V gene sequence: CDR1 SGHRS, CDR2 YFSETQ.

The rearrangement links TRBV3-1 to TRBJ2-1, with 8 bases aligning to TRBD1. Trimming cost V 4 bases and J 7 bases; bases outside gene matches: 18. In germline, CDR1 is LGHDT, CDR2 YNNKEL (reference sequence). This CDR3 contains 18 residues. CDR3 sequence (DNA): TGTGCCAGCAGCCCCGGCAGGGGGCTTGGGATGGGTGGTAATGAGCAGTTCTTC. It yields the protein CASSPGRGLGMGGNEQFF.

The chain links TRBV14 to TRBJ1-4; D is possibly TRBD1 (5 bases). This CDR3 is built from 15 residues. The V end lost 0 bases, the J end lost 8 bases, and 13 bases lay between the germline ends. CDR1 is SGHDN, CDR2 FVKESK, per germline. DNA of the CDR3: TGTGCCAGCAGCCAAGACCCGGGACTTACCGAAAAACTGTTTTTT. Its protein is CASSQDPGLTEKLFF. The variable domain in full, with the rest retrieved from reference TRBV14 and TRBJ1-4, is EAGVTQFPSHSVIEKGQTVTLRCDPISGHDNLYWYRRVMGKEIKFLLHFVKESKQDESGMPNNRFLAERTGGTYSTLKVQPAELEDSGVYFCASSQDPGLTEKLFFGSGTQLSVL.

Here the CDR3 reads CATSELPDEQFF. The CDR3 nucleotides read TGTGCCACCAGTGAGTTACCGGATGAGCAGTTCTTC. V is TRBV24-1 and J is TRBJ2-1, with D hard to call. Trimming stripped 4 bases from V and 8 bases from J, with 8 bases between. Per germline, CDR1 KGHDR and CDR2 SFDVKD. The CDR3 consists of 12 residues.

The chain couples TRBV12-3 or TRBV12-4 to TRBJ2-7; tentative D call: TRBD2 (6 bases). The tail of the sequence fits TRBJ2-5 better, so the J call may be wrong. This CDR3 is 15 amino acids long. The CDR3 DNA is TGTGCCAGCGGGAAGCCGGGAGCATCTTCAGAGACCCAGTACTTC. This codes for CASGKPGASSETQYF.

This chain uses TRBV20-1 with TRBJ2-1; D is possibly TRBD2 (5 bases). Germline CDR1 is DFQATT and CDR2 is SNEGSKA (reference sequence). Between the trimmed V and J ends, which lost 5 bases and 0 bases, there was a span of 17 bases. CDR3 length equals 16 residues. CDR3 loop: CSAQLVTVSSYNEQFF. The DNA for the CDR3 is TGCAGTGCTCAACTAGTTACAGTGAGCTCCTACAATGAGCAGTTCTTC.

V gene TRBV6-1 combines with J gene TRBJ1-1; weak D call: TRBD1 (5 bases). Germline assignment: CDR1 MNHNS and CDR2 SASEGT. The CDR3 spans 12 residues. Deletions cut 6 bases from V and 11 bases from J, with 16 bases between. CDR3 sequence (DNA): TGTGCCAGCAGAAGCGGGGGGGTTGGGGCTTTCTTT. Translation: CASRSGGVGAFF.

A single count supports this clonotype. The chain couples TRBV29-1 to TRBJ1-1, with no clear D. The germline gives CDR1 SQVTM, CDR2 ANQGSEA. The CDR3 totals 12 residues. V shed 3 bases and J shed 1 base, with 6 bases lying between them. The CDR3 DNA follows: TGCAGCGTTGACCCCCAGAACACTGAAGCTTTCTTT. Its translation: CSVDPQNTEAFF.

This chain connects TRBV5-1 to TRBJ2-5; perhaps TRBD1 as D (5 bases). CDR1 and CDR2 from the germline V gene are SGHRS and YFSETQ. Trimming took 5 bases from V and 4 from J, leaving 12 bases between them. CDR3 size: 13 residues. CDR3 loop: CASSETVGETQYF. The DNA for the CDR3 is TGCGCCAGCAGTGAGACAGTCGGAGAGACCCAGTACTTC.

This sequence joins TRBV29-1 and TRBJ1-1; D is unclear. Per germline, CDR1 SQVTM and CDR2 ANQGSEA. The CDR3 consists of 14 residues. Trimming removed 7 bases from V and 1 base from J, with 16 bases in between. CDR3 in amino acids: CSASPDAKNTEAFF. CDR3 in DNA: TGCAGCGCCTCACCGGACGCCAAGAACACTGAAGCTTTCTTT.

This clonotype came up a few times. The chain recombines TRBV25-1 with TRBJ1-1; D call uncertain. The germline CDR1 and CDR2 sequences are MGHDK and SYGVNS. The ends were cut back, 2 bases at V and 10 bases at J, with 8 bases in the middle. There are 11 residues in the CDR3. The CDR3: CASSEEAGAFF. The CDR3 DNA sequence: TGTGCCAGCAGTGAAGAGGCGGGAGCTTTCTTT.